This entry lists 20 T cell receptor beta chains sequenced from one sample in a study of blood T cell repertoires in COVID-19. Here immunoSEQ multiplex PCR was the method, and the copy in TCRdb shows in-frame clones only, minus some. Of 120,000 or so clones in the sample, around 81% were seen once. The material sequenced was peripheral blood. These receptors were obtained from a man between 65 and 85 years old with acute or convalescent COVID-19.

The chain employs TRBV24-1 and TRBJ1-5; D perhaps matches TRBD1 (6 bases). Germline CDR1 KGHDR, CDR2 SFDVKD. The CDR3 loop spans 15 amino acids. Deletions cut 7 bases from V and 6 bases from J, with 18 bases between. The CDR3 is CATRAGQGRAQPQHF. The CDR3 region has the DNA TGTGCCACCAGGGCCGGGCAGGGGCGAGCTCAGCCCCAGCATTTT.

The CDR3 coding sequence is TGTGCCAGCTCACCGCCAGAAGTGAGGGAAAAACTGTTTTTT. Translated: CASSPPEVREKLFF. This chain links TRBV18 with TRBJ1-4; D gene ambiguous. Per the germline V gene, CDR1 is KGHSH and CDR2 is LQKENI. This CDR3 has 14 residues. V shed 3 bases and J shed 8 bases, with 13 bases lying between them.

This clone has a handful of counts. The chain couples TRBV6-5 to TRBJ1-2, with 8 bases fitting TRBD1. In germline, CDR1 is MNHEY, CDR2 SVGAGI. Losses at the gene ends were 4 bases for V and 3 bases for J; bases not matched to a gene: 4. The CDR3 has 14 amino acids. CDR3 loop: CASSLRQGYYGYTF. CDR3 bases: TGTGCCAGCAGTTTACGACAGGGGTACTATGGCTACACCTTC.

This chain connects TRBV5-1 to TRBJ1-4; TRBD1 matches 7 bases. The CDR3 has 15 residues. V gave up 4 bases and J gave up 7 bases; unmatched junction bases: 10. Germline CDR1 reads SGHRS; CDR2 reads YFSETQ. CDR3 in amino acids: CASSPLRGRTEKLFF. The CDR3 DNA follows: TGCGCCAGCAGCCCTCTAAGGGGGCGAACTGAAAAACTGTTTTTT.

This chain connects TRBV15 to TRBJ2-7, with 8 bases matching TRBD1. The CDR3 has 18 residues. CDR1 and CDR2 from the germline V gene are LNHNV and YYDKDF (reference sequence). V was pared by 3 bases and J by 2 bases, with 15 bases of the junction left unmatched. This CDR3 is CATSRTPPGQGEAYEQYF. The CDR3 DNA reads TGTGCCACCAGCAGGACCCCCCCCGGACAGGGCGAGGCCTACGAGCAGTACTTC.

The DNA of the CDR3 is TGTGCCAGTAGTATAGGGCAGGGGACTGGCTACACCTTC. It is translated as CASSIGQGTGYTF. The chain employs TRBV19 and TRBJ1-2; a weak D match, TRBD1 (6 bases). The germline gives CDR1 LNHDA, CDR2 SQIVND (reference sequence). The CDR3 has 13 amino acids. Deletions cut 1 base from V and 7 bases from J, with 10 bases between.

There are a few counts of this clone. The chain combines TRBV6-6 with TRBJ1-2, with D uncertain. CDR1 and CDR2 (germline): MNHNY, SVGAGI (reference sequence). The ends were cut back, 8 bases at V and 1 base at J, with 20 bases in the middle. CDR3 length: 16 amino acids. CDR3 sequence (DNA): TGTGCCAGCGAACGGGAGTGGACCCCGCTTAACTATGGCTACACCTTC. Translating gives CASEREWTPLNYGYTF.

This sequence joins TRBV18 and TRBJ1-5; 10 positions agree with TRBD1. V was pared by 2 bases and J by 7 bases, with 2 bases of the junction left unmatched. The CDR3 is 14 amino acids. The germline V gene has CDR1 KGHSH and CDR2 LQKENI. The CDR3 reads CASSPRTGGQPQHF. The CDR3 region has the DNA TGTGCCAGCTCACCAAGGACAGGGGGACAGCCCCAGCATTTT.

This chain joins TRBV5-1 and TRBJ1-2; 7 bases are shared with TRBD1. J gave up 5 bases and V 9 bases, and 7 bases lay outside the gene matches. This CDR3 is built from 12 residues. Germline lookup yields CDR1 SGHRS and CDR2 YFSETQ. CDR3 sequence: CATGQDDYGYTF. Here the CDR3 DNA reads TGCGCCACTGGACAGGATGATTATGGCTACACCTTC.

This rearrangement joins TRBV4-3 to TRBJ2-5; 8 positions match TRBD2. Per germline, CDR1 LGHNA and CDR2 YSLEER. The V segment lost 2 bases and the J segment 4 bases; nucleotides outside the gene matches: 3. This CDR3 is 14 amino acids long. CDR3 sequence (DNA): TGCGCCAGCAGCCAACTTCTAGCGGGAGAGACCCAGTACTTC. It is translated as CASSQLLAGETQYF.

CDR3 DNA: TGTGCCAGCAGGAGGAGAAGGCCAGCCCATGGCTACACCTTC. Its translation: CASRRRRPAHGYTF. The V gene is TRBV6-5, the J gene TRBJ1-2; D remains unclear. The CDR3 length is 14 residues. V was cut by 6 bases and J by 6 bases, with 17 bases left in between. Germline CDR1 is MNHEY and CDR2 is SVGAGI.

V usage is TRBV5-1 and J usage is TRBJ1-4, with 7 positions matching TRBD1. The CDR3 has 15 amino acids. V lost 4 bases to trimming and J lost 1 base; unmatched junction nucleotides: 4. Germline V gene sequence: CDR1 SGHRS, CDR2 YFSETQ. CDR3 sequence reads: CASSANRGTNEKLFF. Written as DNA, the CDR3 is TGCGCCAGCAGCGCAAACAGGGGAACTAATGAAAAACTGTTTTTT.

The chain employs TRBV7-2 and TRBJ1-3; D gene uncertain. Looked up from germline, CDR1 is SGHTA and CDR2 is FQGNSA. This CDR3 has 13 amino acids. The V end was cut by 5 bases, the J end by 0 bases, with 5 bases between. DNA for the CDR3: TGTGCCAGCAGCACGAGCTCTGGAAACACCATATATTTT. This codes for CASSTSSGNTIYF. The full variable domain, completed using reference TRBV7-2 and TRBJ1-3, is GAGVSQSPSNKVTEKGKDVELRCDPISGHTALYWYRQSLGQGLEFLIYFQGNSAPDKSGLPSDRFSAERTGGSVSTLTIQRTQQEDSAVYLCASSTSSGNTIYFGEGSWLTVV.

The chain uses TRBV30 and TRBJ2-1; TRBD2 matches 10 bases. Germline CDR1 is GTSNPN and CDR2 is SVGIG (reference sequence). The CDR3 extends over 14 amino acids. J was trimmed by 6 bases and V by 2 bases; bases with no gene match: 4. The CDR3 bases are TGTGCCTGGAGTCCGGGACTAGCGCCCAATGAGCAGTTCTTC. Protein sequence: CAWSPGLAPNEQFF.

This chain's CDR3 is CASSPGSDSLNTEAFF. CDR3 coding DNA: TGTGCCAGCAGCCCAGGAAGCGACAGCTTGAACACTGAAGCTTTCTTT. This chain uses TRBV11-3 with TRBJ1-1, with D maybe TRBD1 (5 bases). V dropped 5 bases and J dropped 0 bases, with 16 bases sitting between them. CDR1 and CDR2 from the germline V gene are SGHNT and YENEEA. The length of the CDR3 is 16 residues.

This chain connects TRBV18 to TRBJ2-7, with 14 bases lining up with TRBD2. The germline V gene encodes CDR1 KGHSH and CDR2 LQKENI. V lost 2 bases and J lost 2; bases outside the gene matches: 5. The CDR3 spans 17 residues. The CDR3 sequence: CASSPRTSGGLAYEQYF. CDR3 bases: TGTGCCAGCTCACCAAGGACTAGCGGGGGGCTTGCCTACGAGCAGTACTTC.

This chain joins TRBV6-5 and TRBJ1-2; 7 nucleotides line up with TRBD1. CDR1 and CDR2 (germline): MNHEY, SVGAGI. Trimming cost V 6 bases and J 2 bases; bases outside gene matches: 6. The CDR3 runs 14 residues. The CDR3 bases are TGTGCCAGCAGGCCCCCGGGACAGAACTATGGCTACACCTTC. As protein: CASRPPGQNYGYTF.

The chain carries TRBV2 and TRBJ2-2; 10 nucleotides line up with TRBD2. CDR1 SNHLY and CDR2 FYNNEI come from the germline V gene. CDR3 length: 15 residues. Trimming took 6 bases from V and 7 from J; bases not matched to a gene: 8. In DNA form, the CDR3 reads TGTGCCAGCAGAGCCGGGACTAGCGTGGGCGGGGAGCTGTTTTTT. This codes for CASRAGTSVGGELFF.

V is TRBV14 and J is TRBJ2-7, with TRBD1 matching over 7 bases. Germline values: CDR1 SGHDN, CDR2 FVKESK. This CDR3 has 15 amino acids. V trimming: 6 bases; J trimming: 1 base; junction bases outside the gene matches: 9. CDR3 bases: TGTGCCAGCAGTAACTCGGGACAGCCTTCCTACGAGCAGTACTTC. Its protein product is CASSNSGQPSYEQYF.

The genes are TRBV27 and TRBJ2-2; 9 bases are a match to TRBD2. Trimming cost V 1 base and J 7 bases; bases outside gene matches: 7. This CDR3 has 16 residues. CDR1 and CDR2 (germline): MNHEY, SMNVEV (reference sequence). As DNA, the CDR3 is TGTGCCAGCAGTTTATGGGCTAGCGGGGATGTCGGGGAGCTGTTTTTT. Residues: CASSLWASGDVGELFF.